A selection of T cell receptor beta chains follows, all from one sample in a study of shared T cell receptors in the human thymus. Libraries were prepared by immunoSEQ multiplex PCR; TCRdb keeps only in-frame clonotypes and omits some of them. The sample records hundreds of thousands of clones, more than 70% being singletons. These data were likewise used in another study, on human thymus T cells.

Sequences were obtained from thymocytes. The receptors originated from a boy younger than two with a congenital heart defect. Each CDR3 is given with its conserved first and last residue. The D gene is left open where the match is weak. A row's size may be missing; if present it is once, few, many or a size class.

CDR3aa: CASTDGGGGSYEQYF; CDR3nt: TGTGCCAGCACCGACGGAGGGGGGGGCTCCTACGAGCAGTACTTC; d_gene: .; abundance: .; j_gene: TRBJ2-7; v_gene: TRBV6-1
CDR3aa: CASSGRGATNEKLFF; CDR3nt: TGTGCCAGCAGTGGGAGGGGAGCAACTAATGAAAAACTGTTTTTT; d_gene: .; abundance: .; j_gene: TRBJ1-4; v_gene: TRBV2
CDR3aa: CATQPPDSTYEQYF; CDR3nt: TGTGCCACCCAACCCCCGGACAGCACCTACGAGCAGTACTTC; d_gene: .; abundance: once; j_gene: TRBJ2-7; v_gene: TRBV6-1
CDR3aa: CASSQAEGSSGSAYNEQFF; CDR3nt: TGCGCCAGCAGCCAAGCTGAGGGATCTAGCGGGAGTGCCTACAATGAGCAGTTCTTC; d_gene: TRBD2; abundance: .; j_gene: TRBJ2-1; v_gene: TRBV4-3
CDR3aa: CASSQGTVGMGETQYF; CDR3nt: TGCGCCAGCAGCCAGGGTACAGTTGGCATGGGAGAGACCCAGTACTTC; d_gene: .; abundance: .; j_gene: TRBJ2-5; v_gene: TRBV4-1
CDR3aa: CASSPQGLYNEQFF; CDR3nt: TGTGCCAGCAGCCCCCAGGGCTTGTACAATGAGCAGTTCTTC; d_gene: .; abundance: .; j_gene: TRBJ2-1; v_gene: TRBV7-9
CDR3aa: CASSLYGGQILYEQYF; CDR3nt: TGTGCCAGCAGCTTATACGGAGGACAGATCCTCTACGAGCAGTACTTC; d_gene: .; abundance: .; j_gene: TRBJ2-7; v_gene: TRBV7-8
CDR3aa: CASSVTGEKLFF; CDR3nt: TGTGCCAGCAGCGTAACAGGGGAAAAACTGTTTTTT; d_gene: .; abundance: .; j_gene: TRBJ1-4; v_gene: TRBV9
CDR3aa: CASSTGGKDTQYF; CDR3nt: TGTGCCAGCAGTACAGGGGGCAAGGATACGCAGTATTTT; d_gene: TRBD1; abundance: .; j_gene: TRBJ2-3; v_gene: TRBV7-9
CDR3aa: CASSAGTGSNSPLHF; CDR3nt: TGTGCCAGCAGCGCGGGGACAGGGAGCAATTCACCCCTCCACTTT; d_gene: TRBD1; abundance: .; j_gene: TRBJ1-6; v_gene: TRBV9
CDR3aa: CASSLPQGVRAIGYTF; CDR3nt: TGTGCCAGCAGTCTCCCCCAGGGGGTTAGGGCTATCGGCTACACCTTC; d_gene: TRBD1; abundance: .; j_gene: TRBJ1-2; v_gene: TRBV28
CDR3aa: CASGQGRDQPQHF; CDR3nt: TGTGCCAGCGGACAGGGACGGGATCAGCCCCAGCATTTT; d_gene: TRBD1; abundance: .; j_gene: TRBJ1-5; v_gene: TRBV6-1
CDR3aa: CASSLTGFSGYTF; CDR3nt: TGTGCCAGCAGCTTGACAGGGTTCTCTGGCTACACCTTC; d_gene: TRBD1; abundance: .; j_gene: TRBJ1-2; v_gene: TRBV9
CDR3aa: CASSIIAGEATGELFF; CDR3nt: TGTGCCAGCAGCATAATAGCGGGAGAGGCCACCGGGGAGCTGTTTTTT; d_gene: TRBD2; abundance: .; j_gene: TRBJ2-2; v_gene: TRBV9
CDR3aa: CASSSGSLPVQYNEQFF; CDR3nt: TGTGCCAGCAGCTCCGGATCCCTTCCCGTACAGTACAATGAGCAGTTCTTC; d_gene: .; abundance: .; j_gene: TRBJ2-1; v_gene: TRBV5-5
CDR3aa: CASSIFGQNNQPQHF; CDR3nt: TGTGCCAGTAGTATTTTCGGACAGAACAATCAGCCCCAGCATTTT; d_gene: .; abundance: .; j_gene: TRBJ1-5; v_gene: TRBV19
CDR3aa: CASSQDDSPTDTQYF; CDR3nt: TGTGCCAGCAGCCAAGATGACAGCCCCACAGATACGCAGTATTTT; d_gene: .; abundance: once; j_gene: TRBJ2-3; v_gene: TRBV14
CDR3aa: CASSARLAGGYNEQFF; CDR3nt: TGTGCCAGCAGCGCCCGACTAGCGGGGGGCTACAATGAGCAGTTCTTC; d_gene: TRBD2; abundance: .; j_gene: TRBJ2-1; v_gene: TRBV7-6
CDR3aa: CASSARGRGDGYTF; CDR3nt: TGCGCCAGCAGCGCCCGGGGCAGGGGTGATGGCTACACCTTC; d_gene: .; abundance: .; j_gene: TRBJ1-2; v_gene: TRBV5-1
CDR3aa: CASSDLLGLRHGYTF; CDR3nt: TGTGCCAGCAGTGATTTGCTGGGGCTGCGGCATGGCTACACCTTC; d_gene: .; abundance: .; j_gene: TRBJ1-2; v_gene: TRBV2
CDR3aa: CATRLSRTGLSNEAFF; CDR3nt: TGTGCCACCAGACTATCTAGGACAGGGCTATCAAATGAAGCTTTCTTT; d_gene: TRBD1; abundance: once; j_gene: TRBJ1-1; v_gene: TRBV27
CDR3aa: CASSLGIEGGADSYEQYF; CDR3nt: TGTGCCAGCAGCCTTGGGATCGAGGGCGGGGCGGACTCCTACGAGCAGTACTTC; d_gene: .; abundance: few; j_gene: TRBJ2-7; v_gene: TRBV4-2
CDR3aa: CASSPPLGRGNYGYTF; CDR3nt: TGTGCCAGCTCACCACCACTCGGGAGGGGTAACTATGGCTACACCTTC; d_gene: .; abundance: .; j_gene: TRBJ1-2; v_gene: TRBV18
CDR3aa: CASSLPYYRGELFF; CDR3nt: TGTGCCAGCAGCTTACCCTACTACCGCGGAGAGCTGTTTTTT; d_gene: .; abundance: .; j_gene: TRBJ2-2; v_gene: TRBV11-2
CDR3aa: CASSQDLLLRWSDTQYF; CDR3nt: TGCGCCAGCAGCCAAGATCTTTTATTGAGGTGGAGTGATACGCAGTATTTT; d_gene: .; abundance: .; j_gene: TRBJ2-3; v_gene: TRBV4-3
CDR3aa: CASSGAGHGEQYF; CDR3nt: TGTGCCAGCAGTGGGGCTGGACACGGGGAGCAGTACTTC; d_gene: .; abundance: .; j_gene: TRBJ2-7; v_gene: TRBV2
CDR3aa: CASSLFGLADEQYF; CDR3nt: TGTGCCAGCAGCTTATTCGGACTAGCCGACGAGCAGTACTTC; d_gene: TRBD2; abundance: .; j_gene: TRBJ2-7; v_gene: TRBV11-2
CDR3aa: CASSSLNRALNTEAFF; CDR3nt: TGTGCCAGCAGTTCCCTCAACAGAGCACTGAACACTGAAGCTTTCTTT; d_gene: .; abundance: .; j_gene: TRBJ1-1; v_gene: TRBV28
CDR3aa: CASQIAKNIQYF; CDR3nt: TGTGCCAGCCAAATAGCCAAAAACATTCAGTACTTC; d_gene: .; abundance: few; j_gene: TRBJ2-4; v_gene: TRBV11-2
CDR3aa: CASSQDFTRVFAYEQYF; CDR3nt: TGCGCCAGCAGCCAAGATTTTACGAGGGTCTTCGCCTACGAGCAGTACTTC; d_gene: .; abundance: .; j_gene: TRBJ2-7; v_gene: TRBV4-3
CDR3aa: CASSLKSGHAADEQYF; CDR3nt: TGTGCCAGCTCACTAAAAAGCGGTCACGCCGCCGACGAGCAGTACTTC; d_gene: .; abundance: .; j_gene: TRBJ2-7; v_gene: TRBV18
CDR3aa: CASSEASGFHSPLHF; CDR3nt: TGTGCCAGCAGTGAAGCGTCGGGGTTTCACTCACCCCTCCACTTT; d_gene: .; abundance: few; j_gene: TRBJ1-6; v_gene: TRBV2
CDR3aa: CASSLAGGVGSEQFF; CDR3nt: TGTGCCAGCAGCTTAGCGGGGGGAGTGGGATCTGAGCAGTTCTTC; d_gene: .; abundance: .; j_gene: TRBJ2-1; v_gene: TRBV7-9
CDR3aa: CASSLRGNEQYF; CDR3nt: TGTGCCAGCAGTTTACGGGGTAACGAGCAGTACTTC; d_gene: .; abundance: .; j_gene: TRBJ2-7; v_gene: TRBV28
CDR3aa: CASSPIVGQGSGYDTQYF; CDR3nt: TGTGCCAGCTCACCAATTGTTGGACAGGGGAGTGGGTACGATACGCAGTATTTT; d_gene: TRBD1; abundance: .; j_gene: TRBJ2-3; v_gene: TRBV18
CDR3aa: CASSAYRESDEQFF; CDR3nt: TGTGCCAGCAGTGCCTACAGGGAATCCGATGAGCAGTTCTTC; d_gene: .; abundance: .; j_gene: TRBJ2-1; v_gene: TRBV25-1
CDR3aa: CASYRGQGTEAFF; CDR3nt: TGCGCCAGCTACAGGGGGCAAGGCACTGAAGCTTTCTTT; d_gene: TRBD1; abundance: .; j_gene: TRBJ1-1; v_gene: TRBV5-1
CDR3aa: CASRGPGRETYEQYF; CDR3nt: TGCGCCAGCAGAGGTCCGGGACGGGAGACCTACGAGCAGTACTTC; d_gene: .; abundance: .; j_gene: TRBJ2-7; v_gene: TRBV10-2
CDR3aa: CASSLIPGQHEAFF; CDR3nt: TGTGCCAGCAGCTTGATCCCGGGACAGCATGAAGCTTTCTTT; d_gene: TRBD1; abundance: .; j_gene: TRBJ1-1; v_gene: TRBV5-6
CDR3aa: CASSFYRTGKGGYTF; CDR3nt: TGTGCCAGCAGTTTTTACAGGACAGGGAAGGGTGGCTACACCTTC; d_gene: TRBD1; abundance: .; j_gene: TRBJ1-2; v_gene: TRBV28
CDR3aa: CSALLNYEQYF; CDR3nt: TGCAGTGCTCTACTTAACTACGAGCAGTACTTC; d_gene: .; abundance: .; j_gene: TRBJ2-7; v_gene: TRBV20-1
CDR3aa: CASSLESGGPSYNEQFF; CDR3nt: TGTGCCAGCAGCTTGGAAAGCGGGGGGCCGTCCTACAATGAGCAGTTCTTC; d_gene: TRBD2; abundance: .; j_gene: TRBJ2-1; v_gene: TRBV5-4
CDR3aa: CASSYFWGEDTQYF; CDR3nt: TGTGCCAGCAGTTATTTTTGGGGGGAGGATACGCAGTATTTT; d_gene: .; abundance: .; j_gene: TRBJ2-3; v_gene: TRBV6-9